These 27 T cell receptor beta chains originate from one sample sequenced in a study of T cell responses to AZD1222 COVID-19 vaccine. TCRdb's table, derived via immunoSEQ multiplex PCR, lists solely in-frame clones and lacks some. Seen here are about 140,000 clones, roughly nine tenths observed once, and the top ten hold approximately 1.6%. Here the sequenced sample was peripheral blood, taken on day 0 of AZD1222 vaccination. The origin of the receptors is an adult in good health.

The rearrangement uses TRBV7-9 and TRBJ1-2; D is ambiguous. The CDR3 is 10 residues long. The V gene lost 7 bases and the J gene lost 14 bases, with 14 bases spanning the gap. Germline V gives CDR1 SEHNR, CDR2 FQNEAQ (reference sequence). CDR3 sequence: CASTQESRTF. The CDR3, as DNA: TGTGCCAGCACGCAGGAGTCAAGAACCTTC.

The CDR3 spells CAWNGPGGGYTF. For the CDR3, the DNA is TGTGCCTGGAATGGCCCCGGGGGGGGCTACACCTTC. V is TRBV30 and J is TRBJ1-2, with D possibly being TRBD1 (5 bases). The V end lost 4 bases, the J end lost 8 bases, and 14 bases lay between the germline ends. The germline CDR1 and CDR2 sequences are GTSNPN and SVGIG (reference sequence). The CDR3 sequence is 12 residues long.

In DNA form, the CDR3 reads TGTGCCAGCAGCTTAGGAGATTATAACTACAATGAGCAGTTCTTC. Its protein product is CASSLGDYNYNEQFF. This chain links TRBV13 with TRBJ2-1; D remains unclear. Germline CDR1 PRHDT, CDR2 FYEKMQ (reference sequence). Trimming pared 0 bases from V and 3 bases from J, leaving 9 bases between. CDR3 length: 15 residues.

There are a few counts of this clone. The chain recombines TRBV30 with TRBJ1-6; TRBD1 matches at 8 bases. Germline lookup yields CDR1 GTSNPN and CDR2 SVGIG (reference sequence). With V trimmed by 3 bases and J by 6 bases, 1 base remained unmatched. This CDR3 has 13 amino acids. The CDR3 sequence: CAWRDRANSPLHF. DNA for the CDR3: TGTGCCTGGAGGGACAGGGCTAATTCACCCCTCCACTTT.

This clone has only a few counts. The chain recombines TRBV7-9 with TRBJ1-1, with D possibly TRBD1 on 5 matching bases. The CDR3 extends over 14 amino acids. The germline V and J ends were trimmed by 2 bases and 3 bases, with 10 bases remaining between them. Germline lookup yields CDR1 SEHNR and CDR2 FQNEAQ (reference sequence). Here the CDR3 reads CASSLREGDTEAFF. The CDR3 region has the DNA TGTGCCAGCAGCTTAAGGGAAGGGGACACTGAAGCTTTCTTT.

The CDR3 DNA follows: TGTGCCAGCAGCCAATCTTTGCGGGGTAATGAAAAACTGTTTTTT. Translation gives CASSQSLRGNEKLFF. The chain joins TRBV16 to TRBJ1-4; D gene uncertain. CDR1 is KGHSY and CDR2 is FQNENV in the germline V gene. The V and J ends lost 0 bases and 4 bases respectively, with 9 bases between them. This CDR3 comprises 15 residues.

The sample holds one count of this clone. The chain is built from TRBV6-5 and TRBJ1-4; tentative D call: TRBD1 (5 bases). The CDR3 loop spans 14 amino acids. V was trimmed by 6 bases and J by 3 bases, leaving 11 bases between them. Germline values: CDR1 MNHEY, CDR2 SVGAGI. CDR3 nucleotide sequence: TGTGCCAGCAGCCCGGAAGGGGCTAATGAAAAACTGTTTTTT. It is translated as CASSPEGANEKLFF.

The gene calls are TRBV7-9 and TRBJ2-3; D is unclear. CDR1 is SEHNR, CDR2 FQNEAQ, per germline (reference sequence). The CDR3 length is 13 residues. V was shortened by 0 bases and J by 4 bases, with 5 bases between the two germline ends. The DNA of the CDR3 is TGTGCCAGCAGCTTAGCCTTATCAGATACGCAGTATTTT. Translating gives CASSLALSDTQYF.

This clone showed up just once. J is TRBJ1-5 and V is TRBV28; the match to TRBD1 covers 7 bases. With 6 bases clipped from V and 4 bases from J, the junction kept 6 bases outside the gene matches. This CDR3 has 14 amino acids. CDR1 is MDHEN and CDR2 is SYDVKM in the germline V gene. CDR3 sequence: CASRTGQRNQPQHF. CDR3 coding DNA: TGTGCCAGCAGAACGGGACAGCGAAATCAGCCCCAGCATTTT.

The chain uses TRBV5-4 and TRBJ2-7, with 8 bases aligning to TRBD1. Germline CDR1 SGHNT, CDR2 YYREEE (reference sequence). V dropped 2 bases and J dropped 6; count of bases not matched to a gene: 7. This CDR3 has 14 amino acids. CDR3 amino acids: CASSLGQGVSEQYF. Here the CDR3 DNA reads TGTGCCAGCAGCTTAGGACAGGGTGTAAGCGAGCAGTACTTC.

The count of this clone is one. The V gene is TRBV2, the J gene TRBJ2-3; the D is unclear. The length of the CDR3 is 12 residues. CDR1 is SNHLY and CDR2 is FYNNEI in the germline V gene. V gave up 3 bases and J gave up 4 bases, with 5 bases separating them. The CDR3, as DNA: TGTGCCAGCAGTGACCTAGCAGATACGCAGTATTTT. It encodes CASSDLADTQYF.

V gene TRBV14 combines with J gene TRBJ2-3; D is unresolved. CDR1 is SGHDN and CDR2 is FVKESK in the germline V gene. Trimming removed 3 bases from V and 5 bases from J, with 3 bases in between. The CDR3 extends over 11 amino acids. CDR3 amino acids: CASSQEDTQYF. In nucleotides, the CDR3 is TGTGCCAGCAGCCAGGAAGATACGCAGTATTTT. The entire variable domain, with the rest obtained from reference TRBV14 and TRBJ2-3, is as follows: EAGVTQFPSHSVIEKGQTVTLRCDPISGHDNLYWYRRVMGKEIKFLLHFVKESKQDESGMPNNRFLAERTGGTYSTLKVQPAELEDSGVYFCASSQEDTQYFGPGTRLTVL.

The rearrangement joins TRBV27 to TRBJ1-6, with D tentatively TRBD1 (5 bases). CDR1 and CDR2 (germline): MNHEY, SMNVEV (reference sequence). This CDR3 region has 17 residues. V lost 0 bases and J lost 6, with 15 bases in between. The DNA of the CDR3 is TGTGCCAGCAGTTTATCCCTTGACCCCGGGGGTAATTCACCCCTCCACTTT. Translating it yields CASSLSLDPGGNSPLHF.

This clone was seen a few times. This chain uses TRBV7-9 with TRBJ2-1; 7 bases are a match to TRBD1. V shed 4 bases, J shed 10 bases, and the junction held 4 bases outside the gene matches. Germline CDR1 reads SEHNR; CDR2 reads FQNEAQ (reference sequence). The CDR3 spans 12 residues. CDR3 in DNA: TGTGCCAGCAGCTCCACAGGGGCAGAGCAGTTCTTC. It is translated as CASSSTGAEQFF.

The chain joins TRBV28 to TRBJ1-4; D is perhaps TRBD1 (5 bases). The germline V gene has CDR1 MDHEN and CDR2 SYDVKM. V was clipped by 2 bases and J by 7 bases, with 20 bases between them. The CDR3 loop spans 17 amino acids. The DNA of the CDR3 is TGTGCCAGCAGTTTAGGGGGGGTTGGTCGGGTTAGTGAAAAACTGTTTTTT. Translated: CASSLGGVGRVSEKLFF.

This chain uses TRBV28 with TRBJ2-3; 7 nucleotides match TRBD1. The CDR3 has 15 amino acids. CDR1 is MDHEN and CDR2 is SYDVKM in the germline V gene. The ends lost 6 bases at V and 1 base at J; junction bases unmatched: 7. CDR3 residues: CASSDTGVGTDTQYF. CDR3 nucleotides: TGTGCCAGCAGCGACACAGGGGTCGGCACAGATACGCAGTATTTT.

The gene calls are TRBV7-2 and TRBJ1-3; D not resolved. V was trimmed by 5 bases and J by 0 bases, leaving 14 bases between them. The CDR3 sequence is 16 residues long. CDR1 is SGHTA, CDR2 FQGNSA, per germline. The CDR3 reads CASSPEILLSGNTIYF. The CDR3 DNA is TGTGCCAGCAGCCCCGAAATCCTACTCTCTGGAAACACCATATATTTT.

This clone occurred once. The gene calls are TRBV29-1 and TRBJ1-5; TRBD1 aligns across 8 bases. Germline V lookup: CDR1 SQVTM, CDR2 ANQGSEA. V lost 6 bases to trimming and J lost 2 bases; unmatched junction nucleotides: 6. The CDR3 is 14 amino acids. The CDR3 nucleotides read TGCAGCGTCGGACAGGGAACAGGCAATCAGCCCCAGCATTTT. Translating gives CSVGQGTGNQPQHF. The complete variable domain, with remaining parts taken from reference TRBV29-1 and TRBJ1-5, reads SAVISQKPSRDICQRGTSLTIQCQVDSQVTMMFWYRQQPGQSLTLIATANQGSEATYESGFVIDKFPISRPNLTFSTLTVSNMSPEDSSIYLCSVGQGTGNQPQHFGDGTRLSIL.

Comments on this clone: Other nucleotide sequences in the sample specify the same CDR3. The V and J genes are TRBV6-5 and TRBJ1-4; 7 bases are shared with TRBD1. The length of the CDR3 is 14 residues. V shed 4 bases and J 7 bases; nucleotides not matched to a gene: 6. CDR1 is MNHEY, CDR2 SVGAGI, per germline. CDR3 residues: CASSSGGVGEKLFF. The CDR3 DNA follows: TGTGCCAGCAGTTCAGGGGGGGTAGGTGAAAAACTGTTTTTT.

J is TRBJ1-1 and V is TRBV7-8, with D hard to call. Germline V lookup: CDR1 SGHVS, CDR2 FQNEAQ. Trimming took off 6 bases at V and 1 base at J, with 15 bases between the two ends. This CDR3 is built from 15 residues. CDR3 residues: CASSHLNEGNTEAFF. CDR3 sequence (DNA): TGTGCCAGCAGTCACCTAAATGAGGGGAACACTGAAGCTTTCTTT.

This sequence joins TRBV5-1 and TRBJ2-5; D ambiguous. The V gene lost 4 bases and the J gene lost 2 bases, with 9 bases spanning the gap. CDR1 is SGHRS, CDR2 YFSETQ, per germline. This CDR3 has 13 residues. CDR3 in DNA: TGCGCCAGCAGCGATGGGCGGCAAGAGACCCAGTACTTC. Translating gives CASSDGRQETQYF. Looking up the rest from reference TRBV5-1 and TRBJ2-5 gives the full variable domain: KAGVTQTPRYLIKTRGQQVTLSCSPISGHRSVSWYQQTPGQGLQFLFEYFSETQRNKGNFPGRFSGRQFSNSRSEMNVSTLELGDSALYLCASSDGRQETQYFGPGTRLLVL.

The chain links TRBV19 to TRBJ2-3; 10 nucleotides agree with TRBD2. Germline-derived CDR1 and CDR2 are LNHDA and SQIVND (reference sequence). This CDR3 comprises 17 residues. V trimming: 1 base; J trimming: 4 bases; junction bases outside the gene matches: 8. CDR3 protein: CASSIGRRTSGSDTQYF. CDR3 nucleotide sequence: TGTGCCAGTAGTATAGGCAGACGGACTAGCGGATCAGATACGCAGTATTTT.

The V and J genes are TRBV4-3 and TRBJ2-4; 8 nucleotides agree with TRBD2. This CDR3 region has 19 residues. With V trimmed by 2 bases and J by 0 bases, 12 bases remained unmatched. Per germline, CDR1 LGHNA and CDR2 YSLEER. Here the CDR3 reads CASSQTLGAGGLAKNIQYF. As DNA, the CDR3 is TGCGCCAGCAGCCAAACACTCGGGGCGGGAGGCCTAGCCAAAAACATTCAGTACTTC.

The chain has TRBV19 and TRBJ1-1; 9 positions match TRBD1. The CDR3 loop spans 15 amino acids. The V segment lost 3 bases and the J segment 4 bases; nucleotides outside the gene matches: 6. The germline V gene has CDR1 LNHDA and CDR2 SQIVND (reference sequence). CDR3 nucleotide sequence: TGTGCCAGTAGTATGCTTGGGACAGGGTCCACTGAAGCTTTCTTT. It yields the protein CASSMLGTGSTEAFF.

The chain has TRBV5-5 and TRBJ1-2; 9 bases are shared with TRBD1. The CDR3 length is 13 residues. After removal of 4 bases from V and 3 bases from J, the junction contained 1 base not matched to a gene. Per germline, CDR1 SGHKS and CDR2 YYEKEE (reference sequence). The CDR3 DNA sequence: TGTGCCAGCAGCCGACAGGGGGACTATGGCTACACCTTC. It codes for CASSRQGDYGYTF.

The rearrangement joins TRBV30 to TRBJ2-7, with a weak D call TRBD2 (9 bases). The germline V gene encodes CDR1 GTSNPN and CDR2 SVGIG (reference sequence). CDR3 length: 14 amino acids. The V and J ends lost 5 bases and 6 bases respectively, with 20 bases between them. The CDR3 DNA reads TGTGCCTGGGAGTCCCTAGCGGGACAGGTCGAGCAGTACTTC. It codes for CAWESLAGQVEQYF.

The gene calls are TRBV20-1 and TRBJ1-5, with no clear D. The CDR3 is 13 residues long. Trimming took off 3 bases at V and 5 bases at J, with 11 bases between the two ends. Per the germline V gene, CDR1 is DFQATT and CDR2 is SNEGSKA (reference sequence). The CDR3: CSASFNGDQPQHF. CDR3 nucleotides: TGCAGTGCTAGTTTCAACGGCGATCAGCCCCAGCATTTT.